The next 6 T cell receptor beta chains were all read from a single sample in a study of blood T cell repertoires in COVID-19. Profiled with immunoSEQ multiplex PCR; TCRdb holds only in-frame clones, not every one. The sample has 350,000 to 400,000 clones, around 89% seen once. Sequenced material: PBMCs or T cells enriched from blood (not recorded which). These receptors were taken from a woman aged 25 to 39 with acute COVID-19.

The chain links TRBV10-2 to TRBJ2-1; D gene ambiguous. V was trimmed by 5 bases and J by 2 bases, leaving 10 bases between them. CDR3 length: 14 residues. Germline-derived CDR1 and CDR2 are WSHSY and SAAADI. The CDR3 sequence is CASSSLSTYNEQFF. CDR3 sequence (DNA): TGCGCCAGCAGTAGTTTGTCTACCTACAATGAGCAGTTCTTC.

This clone showed up just once. The chain uses TRBV4-1 and TRBJ1-2; 7 nucleotides match TRBD1. CDR3 length: 16 amino acids. CDR1 MGHRA and CDR2 YSYEKL come from the germline V gene. V shed 4 bases and J 4 bases; nucleotides not matched to a gene: 12. The CDR3 sequence is CASSRNTGQVFYGYTF. The CDR3, as DNA: TGCGCCAGCAGCCGAAACACCGGACAGGTCTTCTATGGCTACACCTTC.

In this sample, this clone turned up a few times. J is TRBJ2-2 and V is TRBV5-1, with 7 bases aligning to TRBD2. J gave up 3 bases and V 0 bases, and 8 bases lay outside the gene matches. The CDR3 is made up of 17 amino acids. Germline assignment: CDR1 SGHRS and CDR2 YFSETQ. CDR3: CASSLALVGGDTGELFF. DNA for the CDR3: TGCGCCAGCAGCTTGGCCCTGGTTGGGGGGGACACCGGGGAGCTGTTTTTT.

The chain is built from TRBV10-3 and TRBJ2-2, with D perhaps TRBD1 (6 bases). V was clipped by 6 bases and J by 0 bases, with 14 bases between them. Germline V gives CDR1 ENHRY, CDR2 SYGVKD. This CDR3 is 16 amino acids long. The CDR3 is CAIRDRSPTNTGELFF. In DNA, the CDR3 is TGTGCCATCAGGGACAGAAGCCCAACGAACACCGGGGAGCTGTTTTTT.

V is TRBV5-1 and J is TRBJ1-1; D uncertain. The CDR3 extends over 14 amino acids. The germline gives CDR1 SGHRS, CDR2 YFSETQ. Trimming took off 0 bases at V and 1 base at J, with 7 bases between the two ends. The CDR3 coding sequence is TGCGCCAGCAGCTTGGGAGGCGCGAACACTGAAGCTTTCTTT. This encodes CASSLGGANTEAFF.

V is TRBV30 and J is TRBJ1-5, with 8 bases fitting TRBD1. The germline V gene has CDR1 GTSNPN and CDR2 SVGIG (reference sequence). The CDR3 runs 13 residues. J was trimmed by 7 bases and V by 1 base; bases with no gene match: 3. CDR3 amino acids: CAWSGDRRQPQHF. CDR3 DNA: TGTGCCTGGAGTGGGGACAGGAGACAGCCCCAGCATTTT.